The next 25 T cell receptor beta chains were all read from a single sample in a study of cytomegalovirus exposure and HLA in healthy donors. 13 Jbeta primers and 60 Vbeta primers were used for the PCR. Assay: immunoSEQ multiplex PCR; the TCRdb copy retains only in-frame clones and omits some. The data hold approximately 200,000 clones, with more than 65% observed a single time. Sequenced: PBMCs. The receptors were sampled from a girl under 18 in good health and CMV-seropositive.

Here the CDR3 DNA reads TGTGCCAGCTTACTACTAGGGGGACGGGACACTGAAGCTTTCTTT. It translates to CASLLLGGRDTEAFF. The V gene is TRBV27, the J gene TRBJ1-1; weak D call: TRBD1 (6 bases). This CDR3 is 15 amino acids long. Per germline, CDR1 MNHEY and CDR2 SMNVEV (reference sequence). V lost 8 bases to trimming and J lost 3 bases, with 19 bases between them.

The chain is built from TRBV9 and TRBJ2-1, with a tentative D call TRBD1 (8 bases). The CDR3 is 15 amino acids. CDR1 is SGDLS, CDR2 YYNGEE, per germline. Trimming left V 2 bases short and J 8 bases short, with 17 bases between. CDR3 loop: CASSVGDRTRDEQFF. The CDR3 DNA reads TGTGCCAGCAGCGTGGGGGACAGGACTAGGGATGAGCAGTTCTTC.

This chain links TRBV5-4 with TRBJ2-7, with 9 bases fitting TRBD1. CDR1 SGHNT and CDR2 YYREEE come from the germline V gene (reference sequence). The V segment lost 5 bases and the J segment 7 bases; nucleotides outside the gene matches: 10. This CDR3 spans 14 amino acids. DNA of the CDR3: TGTGCCAGCAGAACAGGGGGCGGAACGGGGGAGCAGTACTTC. It yields the protein CASRTGGGTGEQYF. The entire variable domain, with the rest obtained from reference TRBV5-4 and TRBJ2-7, is as follows: ETGVTQSPTHLIKTRGQQVTLRCSSQSGHNTVSWYQQALGQGPQFIFQYYREEENGRGNFPPRFSGLQFPNYSSELNVNALELDDSALYLCASRTGGGTGEQYFGPGTRLTVT.

This clone was found a few times. The chain has TRBV7-9 and TRBJ2-5; weak D call: TRBD2 (7 bases). This CDR3 region has 14 residues. CDR1 and CDR2 (germline): SEHNR, FQNEAQ (reference sequence). Trimming took 6 bases from V and 5 from J, leaving 16 bases between them. CDR3 in amino acids: CASSMDGGPETQYF. In nucleotides, the CDR3 is TGTGCCAGCAGTATGGACGGGGGGCCGGAGACCCAGTACTTC.

V gene TRBV15 combines with J gene TRBJ2-5, with 13 bases aligning to TRBD2. Germline lookup yields CDR1 LNHNV and CDR2 YYDKDF (reference sequence). V lost 2 bases to trimming and J lost 7 bases; unmatched junction nucleotides: 7. This CDR3 spans 16 amino acids. The CDR3 is CATSRKLAGGGGTQYF. The CDR3 DNA reads TGTGCCACCAGCAGAAAACTAGCGGGGGGGGGTGGGACCCAGTACTTC.

The table lists this clone with a few counts. Within the sample, other DNA sequences also encode this same CDR3. V and J are TRBV5-6 and TRBJ1-5; 9 bases map to TRBD1. This CDR3 spans 14 amino acids. The ends lost 4 bases at V and 6 bases at J; junction bases unmatched: 5. CDR1 and CDR2 (germline): SGHDT, YYEEEE. The DNA of the CDR3 is TGTGCCAGCAGCCTGGGACAGGGCGGTCAGCCCCAGCATTTT. Amino acids: CASSLGQGGQPQHF.

The chain recombines TRBV2 with TRBJ2-1; the D is unclear. The CDR3 sequence is 15 residues long. The V gene's germline CDR1 is SNHLY and CDR2 FYNNEI. V was clipped by 7 bases and J by 0 bases, with 13 bases between them. Here the CDR3 DNA reads TGTGCCAGCATTCCGGAGAGTAGCTCCTACAATGAGCAGTTCTTC. It codes for CASIPESSSYNEQFF.

The count of this clone is one. The chain links TRBV29-1 to TRBJ2-1; 7 bases are shared with TRBD1. The ends lost 7 bases at V and 15 bases at J; junction bases unmatched: 18. CDR3 size: 13 residues. Germline V CDR1 and CDR2: SQVTM, ANQGSEA. DNA of the CDR3: TGCAGCGCCACGACAGGGTCGGGCTCCCCGCCGTTCTTC. Amino acids: CSATTGSGSPPFF.

This chain joins TRBV10-2 and TRBJ2-4; D might be TRBD2 (6 bases). V gave up 6 bases and J gave up 0 bases, with 9 bases separating them. CDR1 and CDR2 from the germline V gene are WSHSY and SAAADI. The CDR3 runs to 14 residues. The CDR3 protein is CASRGDLAKNIQYF. Here the CDR3 DNA reads TGCGCCAGCAGGGGGGACTTAGCCAAAAACATTCAGTACTTC.

The chain joins TRBV5-1 to TRBJ1-2; 10 nucleotides align to TRBD1. V shed 9 bases and J 4 bases; nucleotides not matched to a gene: 9. Germline V gene data show CDR1 as SGHRS and CDR2 as YFSETQ. CDR3 length: 14 amino acids. Here the CDR3 DNA reads TGCGCCACCCATCCGGGACAGGGGTTCTATGGCTACACCTTC. Translation gives CATHPGQGFYGYTF.

This clone came up once. This rearrangement joins TRBV13 to TRBJ2-3; TRBD1 is a possible D gene (6 bases). Germline V lookup: CDR1 PRHDT, CDR2 FYEKMQ (reference sequence). The CDR3 totals 16 residues. V lost 5 bases and J lost 3, with 18 bases in between. In nucleotides, the CDR3 is TGTGCCAGCAGCCGGGTGACAGGCCCGGGGACAGATACGCAGTATTTT. Amino acids: CASSRVTGPGTDTQYF.

This sequence joins TRBV18 and TRBJ2-7; D may be TRBD1 (5 bases). Germline CDR1 reads KGHSH; CDR2 reads LQKENI. Trimming pared 4 bases from V and 3 bases from J, leaving 10 bases between. The CDR3 runs to 13 residues. This CDR3 is CASSRSQGYEQYF. CDR3 DNA sequence: TGTGCCAGCTCACGATCTCAGGGCTACGAGCAGTACTTC.

Only a few counts were recorded for this clone. The V call is TRBV6-1, the J call TRBJ1-5; 8 bases are a match to TRBD1. The germline gives CDR1 MNHNS, CDR2 SASEGT. V dropped 8 bases and J dropped 4; count of bases not matched to a gene: 10. This CDR3 is built from 15 residues. CDR3 region: CASGSGQGGNQPQHF. As DNA, the CDR3 is TGTGCCAGCGGGTCCGGACAGGGTGGGAATCAGCCCCAGCATTTT.

This clone was observed a few times. The chain employs TRBV25-1 and TRBJ2-5; 7 bases map to TRBD1. Trimming at V came to 0 bases and at J to 4 bases, leaving 14 bases not matched to a gene. This CDR3 region has 18 residues. The germline gives CDR1 MGHDK, CDR2 SYGVNS. The chain's CDR3 is CASSEYPGQAGVGETQYF. CDR3 DNA sequence: TGTGCCAGCAGTGAATACCCAGGACAGGCCGGGGTGGGAGAGACCCAGTACTTC.

The chain uses TRBV9 and TRBJ2-5; D may be TRBD1 (6 bases). V was shortened by 3 bases and J by 2 bases, with 11 bases between the two germline ends. The V gene's germline CDR1 is SGDLS and CDR2 YYNGEE. The CDR3 sequence is 14 residues long. The CDR3 DNA reads TGTGCCAGCAGCGACCTCAGGGGACAAGAGACCCAGTACTTC. Translation: CASSDLRGQETQYF.

The chain employs TRBV7-2 and TRBJ2-7; 9 positions match TRBD1. V dropped 5 bases and J dropped 6; count of bases not matched to a gene: 11. The V gene's germline CDR1 is SGHTA and CDR2 FQGNSA. The CDR3 extends over 15 amino acids. Here the CDR3 DNA reads TGTGCCAGCAGCCCATCCCGGGACAGGGTGGCCGAGCAGTACTTC. It yields the protein CASSPSRDRVAEQYF.

This clone appeared a single time. The chain carries TRBV5-1 and TRBJ1-2; 10 nucleotides agree with TRBD1. CDR3 length equals 15 residues. The junction had 5 bases not matched to a gene; V was cut back by 4 bases and J by 2 bases. Germline CDR1 and CDR2: SGHRS and YFSETQ. For the CDR3, the DNA is TGCGCCAGCAGCCCAGGGACAGGGGCCAACTATGGCTACACCTTC. It translates to CASSPGTGANYGYTF.

This clone has a single count. This rearrangement joins TRBV2 to TRBJ2-5; 8 positions agree with TRBD1. Germline-derived CDR1 and CDR2 are SNHLY and FYNNEI. There are 14 residues in the CDR3. The V segment lost 6 bases and the J segment 3 bases; nucleotides outside the gene matches: 6. CDR3 sequence: CASRRQGTEETQYF. The CDR3 DNA sequence: TGTGCCAGCAGACGACAGGGGACGGAAGAGACCCAGTACTTC.

CDR3 region: CASSHEGAANEKLFF. In DNA form, the CDR3 reads TGTGCCAGCAGCCACGAGGGGGCTGCTAATGAAAAACTGTTTTTT. This chain links TRBV2 with TRBJ1-4; 7 bases align to TRBD1. Germline CDR1 is SNHLY and CDR2 is FYNNEI. After removal of 6 bases from V and 3 bases from J, the junction contained 7 bases not matched to a gene. The CDR3 has 15 residues.

This clone came up a few times. The chain couples TRBV5-1 to TRBJ1-2; 7 bases are a match to TRBD1. The V gene's germline CDR1 is SGHRS and CDR2 YFSETQ. This CDR3 comprises 15 residues. V shed 1 base and J 6 bases; nucleotides not matched to a gene: 9. CDR3 sequence (DNA): TGCGCCAGCAGCTTGACAGGGGAACTTGGGGATGGCTACACCTTC. Translated, it gives CASSLTGELGDGYTF.

The chain joins TRBV4-3 to TRBJ2-3; D not certain. The CDR3 extends over 14 amino acids. Germline CDR1 is LGHNA and CDR2 is YSLEER. The V and J ends lost 3 bases and 4 bases respectively, with 11 bases between them. Here the CDR3 DNA reads TGCGCCAGCAGCCAGATAGTTGCCCCAGATACGCAGTATTTT. This gives the protein CASSQIVAPDTQYF.

The chain employs TRBV5-4 and TRBJ1-2; 10 bases are shared with TRBD1. Trimming took 3 bases from V and 4 from J; bases not matched to a gene: 3. The CDR3 has 14 amino acids. Per the germline V gene, CDR1 is SGHNT and CDR2 is YYREEE (reference sequence). CDR3 amino acids: CASSSDRGPYGYTF. Written as DNA, the CDR3 is TGTGCCAGCAGCTCTGACAGGGGGCCCTATGGCTACACCTTC.

The chain is built from TRBV9 and TRBJ2-3; D uncertain. The CDR3 runs 16 residues. V lost 10 bases and J lost 1, with 22 bases in between. CDR1 and CDR2 (germline): SGDLS, YYNGEE. The CDR3: CAPLRSPIPGTDTQYF. The CDR3 DNA reads as TGTGCCCCTCTGAGAAGTCCGATCCCGGGCACAGATACGCAGTATTTT.

J is TRBJ2-7 and V is TRBV4-3; no reliable D call. Looked up from germline, CDR1 is LGHNA and CDR2 is YSLEER. V dropped 0 bases and J dropped 5 bases, with 11 bases sitting between them. The CDR3 has 14 residues. The CDR3, as DNA: TGCGCCAGCAGCCAAGATTTAGAGTTCAACGAGCAGTACTTC. Encoded protein: CASSQDLEFNEQYF.

The chain has TRBV19 and TRBJ1-5; possibly TRBD1 for D (5 bases). The germline V and J ends were trimmed by 6 bases and 4 bases, with 13 bases remaining between them. This CDR3 has 14 amino acids. CDR1 is LNHDA and CDR2 is SQIVND in the germline V gene (reference sequence). CDR3 in amino acids: CASRGGNGNQPQHF. CDR3 coding DNA: TGTGCCAGTAGGGGGGGGAATGGGAATCAGCCCCAGCATTTT.